Each of the 2 T cell receptor beta chains below was sequenced from the same sample in a study of response to subunit inactivated influenza vaccine. TCRdb redid the calling of the RT-PCR reads with MiXCR, one entry per CDR3 protein. The data contain about 540,000 distinct CDR3 sequences, 20% to 25% of them singletons. These same data were also listed under a study on T cells expressing NK-cell markers. That report notes: Generation of TCR beta cDNA was performed by 5'RACE template switching incorporating UMIs.

This material consisted of CD4+ T cells sorted from PBMCs, taken approximately 12 days after vaccination. All receptors come from a man aged 50 or older who received an inactivated influenza vaccine.

The V and J genes are TRBV12-3 or TRBV12-4 and TRBJ2-3; 13 positions match TRBD2. The CDR3 runs to 14 residues. The J segment lost 9 bases and the V segment lost 8 bases, leaving 8 bases of the junction unmatched. CDR3 coding DNA: TGTGCCAGCGGCACTAGCGGGGGGGCAGGAACGCAGTATTTT. Its protein product is CASGTSGGAGTQYF.

Of note for this clonotype: The junction does not match germline at one end; this may be a read error. The chain uses TRBV2 and TRBJ2-7; 8 bases match TRBD2. Germline CDR1 SNHLY, CDR2 FYNNEI. This CDR3 comprises 11 residues. CDR3 nucleotides: TGTGCCAGCAGTGACTACGGGAGGGCCGATTTC. Translated, it gives CASSDYGRADF. The whole variable domain, remainder taken from reference TRBV2 and TRBJ2-7, is EPEVTQTPSHQVTQMGQEVILRCVPISNHLYFYWYRQILGQKVEFLVSFYNNEISEKSEIFDDQFSVERPDGSNFTLKIRSTKLEDSAMYFCASSDYGRADFGPGTRLTVT.